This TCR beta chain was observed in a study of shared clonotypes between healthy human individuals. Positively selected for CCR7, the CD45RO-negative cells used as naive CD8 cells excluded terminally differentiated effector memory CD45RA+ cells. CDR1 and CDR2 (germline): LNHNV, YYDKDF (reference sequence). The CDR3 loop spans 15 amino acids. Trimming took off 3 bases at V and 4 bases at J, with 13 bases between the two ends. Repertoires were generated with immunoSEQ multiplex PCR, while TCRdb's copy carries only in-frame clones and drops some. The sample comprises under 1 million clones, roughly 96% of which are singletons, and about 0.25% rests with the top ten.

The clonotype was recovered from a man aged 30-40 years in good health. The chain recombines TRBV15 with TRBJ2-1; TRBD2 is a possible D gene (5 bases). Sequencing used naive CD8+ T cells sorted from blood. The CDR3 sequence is CATSSLYGEYNEQFF. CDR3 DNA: TGTGCCACCAGCAGCCTTTACGGGGAATACAATGAGCAGTTCTTC.